Each of the 26 T cell receptor beta chains below was sequenced from the same sample in a study of shared clonotypes between healthy human individuals. Some clones are missing from TCRdb's copy, which holds only in-frame ones; the method was immunoSEQ multiplex PCR. The table records about 2.4 million clones, over 85% of them present only once. The sequenced material came from naive CD4+ T cells from PBMCs. As for subset: CD45RA+ positively selected. Receptors were obtained from a man aged 18 to 29 in good health. Some clones in this sample may be carry-over from other donors' samples.

This chain uses TRBV15 with TRBJ1-4; D uncertain. Germline values: CDR1 LNHNV, CDR2 YYDKDF (reference sequence). CDR3 length equals 15 residues. Trimming took 0 bases from V and 8 from J, leaving 13 bases between them. Written as DNA, the CDR3 is TGTGCCACCAGCAGAGAGGACGCCCTTCGGGAAAAACTGTTTTTT. Encoded protein: CATSREDALREKLFF.

The chain couples TRBV5-1 to TRBJ2-1; possibly TRBD1 or TRBD2 for D (5 bases each). Germline V gene sequence: CDR1 SGHRS, CDR2 YFSETQ. Trimming pared 0 bases from V and 8 bases from J, leaving 15 bases between. The CDR3 covers 15 residues. This CDR3 is CASSLAGTAGYEQFF. CDR3 nucleotide sequence: TGCGCCAGCAGCTTGGCCGGGACCGCCGGCTATGAGCAGTTCTTC. Using reference TRBV5-1 and TRBJ2-1 for the parts outside the CDR3, the full variable domain is KAGVTQTPRYLIKTRGQQVTLSCSPISGHRSVSWYQQTPGQGLQFLFEYFSETQRNKGNFPGRFSGRQFSNSRSEMNVSTLELGDSALYLCASSLAGTAGYEQFFGPGTRLTVL.

The rearrangement links TRBV10-2 to TRBJ2-1; D may be TRBD1 (5 bases). Germline V gene data show CDR1 as WSHSY and CDR2 as SAAADI. The ends were cut back, 2 bases at V and 7 bases at J, with 6 bases in the middle. The CDR3 has 12 amino acids. The CDR3 reads CASSEQGNEQFF. DNA for the CDR3: TGCGCCAGCAGTGAGCAGGGTAATGAGCAGTTCTTC.

J is TRBJ1-5 and V is TRBV4-3; 7 nucleotides agree with TRBD1. This CDR3 has 18 residues. V lost 0 bases to trimming and J lost 2 bases; unmatched junction nucleotides: 10. CDR1 and CDR2 from the germline V gene are LGHNA and YSLEER. The chain's CDR3 is CASSQELRQGGGNQPQHF. CDR3 nucleotide sequence: TGCGCCAGCAGCCAAGAACTCAGACAGGGTGGGGGCAATCAGCCCCAGCATTTT.

This chain connects TRBV5-1 to TRBJ2-7; the D gene is possibly TRBD1 (6 bases). Germline V gene sequence: CDR1 SGHRS, CDR2 YFSETQ. Trimming took 4 bases from V and 6 from J, leaving 17 bases between them. The CDR3 is 14 residues long. The CDR3 DNA sequence: TGCGCCAGCAGCAATACGACAGGTGCTATCGAGCAGTACTTC. This encodes CASSNTTGAIEQYF.

J is TRBJ1-1 and V is TRBV6-5, with D perhaps TRBD1 (6 bases). The CDR3 totals 15 residues. In germline, CDR1 is MNHEY, CDR2 SVGAGI. Trimming left V 6 bases short and J 5 bases short, with 19 bases between. The CDR3: CASSPGDTARTEAFF. In DNA, the CDR3 is TGTGCCAGCAGCCCTGGGGACACCGCCAGGACTGAAGCTTTCTTT.

The chain uses TRBV5-8 and TRBJ2-2; 7 nucleotides line up with TRBD1. This CDR3 spans 15 amino acids. Germline-derived CDR1 and CDR2 are SGHTS and YDEGEE. J lost 6 bases, V lost 7 bases, and 12 bases had no gene match. The CDR3: CASRTQGSRSGELFF. The CDR3 bases are TGTGCCAGCCGAACACAGGGGTCGAGATCCGGGGAGCTGTTTTTT.

This sequence joins TRBV5-1 and TRBJ2-2; a weak D match, TRBD2 (7 bases). In germline, CDR1 is SGHRS, CDR2 YFSETQ. Trimming pared 4 bases from V and 5 bases from J, leaving 18 bases between. This CDR3 has 16 amino acids. DNA of the CDR3: TGCGCCAGCAGCATACAGGGAGGGGAGACTACCGGGGAGCTGTTTTTT. Amino acids: CASSIQGGETTGELFF.

V usage is TRBV5-1 and J usage is TRBJ1-2; 10 bases are shared with TRBD1. The germline V gene encodes CDR1 SGHRS and CDR2 YFSETQ. The CDR3 is 17 amino acids. Trimming took 2 bases from V and 8 from J; bases not matched to a gene: 15. CDR3: CASSFDPGQGTREGYTF. The CDR3 DNA reads TGCGCCAGCAGCTTCGACCCGGGACAGGGGACCCGAGAGGGCTACACCTTC.

The chain has TRBV5-1 and TRBJ1-5; D possibly corresponds to TRBD1 (6 bases). Trimming cost V 4 bases and J 1 base, with 21 bases left between them. Germline V gene sequence: CDR1 SGHRS, CDR2 YFSETQ. The CDR3 spans 18 residues. The CDR3 region has the DNA TGCGCCAGCAGCCCCGGAGGGGGGGACTCGTCGAGCAATCAGCCCCAGCATTTT. This sequence encodes CASSPGGGDSSSNQPQHF.

This clone was counted once. The chain uses TRBV2 and TRBJ2-7; D remains ambiguous. Germline V gene lookup returns CDR1 SNHLY and CDR2 FYNNEI. Trimming removed 5 bases at V and 3 bases at J, with 14 bases between. The CDR3 has 14 residues. The CDR3, as DNA: TGTGCCAGCAGTCCATTCCGCGAGTTCTACGAGCAGTACTTC. Residues: CASSPFREFYEQYF.

This clone was seen a single time. The J gene is TRBJ1-1, the V gene TRBV7-3; D not certain. V gave up 4 bases and J gave up 3 bases, with 6 bases separating them. This CDR3 has 12 residues. Germline-derived CDR1 and CDR2 are SGHTA and FQGTGA. The CDR3 DNA is TGTGCCAGCAGCTCACAAGACACTGAAGCTTTCTTT. Translated, it gives CASSSQDTEAFF.

The gene calls are TRBV5-4 and TRBJ2-5; 8 nucleotides match TRBD1. The germline gives CDR1 SGHNT, CDR2 YYREEE (reference sequence). V lost 1 base, J lost 4 bases, and 6 bases stayed unmatched. CDR3 length: 15 residues. Here the CDR3 reads CASSLIDRGGETQYF. The CDR3 nucleotides are TGTGCCAGCAGCTTGATTGACAGGGGTGGAGAGACCCAGTACTTC.

The chain combines TRBV7-2 with TRBJ2-3; 8 bases match TRBD1. This CDR3 contains 15 residues. V was clipped by 6 bases and J by 0 bases; unmatched bases: 5. The germline gives CDR1 SGHTA, CDR2 FQGNSA. CDR3 amino acids: CASSFRGPSTDTQYF. The CDR3 bases are TGTGCCAGCAGTTTCAGGGGGCCTAGCACAGATACGCAGTATTTT.

V gene TRBV4-1 combines with J gene TRBJ2-7, with D maybe TRBD2 (5 bases). The CDR3 is 16 amino acids. Trimming stripped 0 bases from V and 2 bases from J, with 14 bases between. Germline CDR1 is MGHRA and CDR2 is YSYEKL. CDR3 loop: CASSQEVGFGAYEQYF. CDR3 in DNA: TGCGCCAGCAGCCAAGAAGTTGGTTTCGGGGCCTACGAGCAGTACTTC.

V and J are TRBV7-2 and TRBJ2-7; D might be TRBD1 (6 bases). Trimming stripped 2 bases from V and 6 bases from J, with 17 bases between. The CDR3 extends over 15 amino acids. The germline gives CDR1 SGHTA, CDR2 FQGNSA. CDR3 nucleotides: TGTGCCAGCAGCTTACGGCAGGGGATAGGGTTCGAGCAGTACTTC. Translated: CASSLRQGIGFEQYF.

The gene calls are TRBV27 and TRBJ1-1; no definite D call. Trimming stripped 1 base from V and 4 bases from J, with 19 bases between. The CDR3 is 17 residues long. CDR1 is MNHEY, CDR2 SMNVEV, per germline (reference sequence). The CDR3 DNA is TGTGCCAGCAGTTTATACGCGGGGATCGGGGAGGGCACTGAAGCTTTCTTT. Residues: CASSLYAGIGEGTEAFF.

The chain uses TRBV28 and TRBJ2-2; TRBD2 aligns across 7 bases. Germline-derived CDR1 and CDR2 are MDHEN and SYDVKM. J gave up 3 bases and V 9 bases, and 16 bases lay outside the gene matches. The CDR3 is made up of 17 amino acids. The CDR3 region is CASRGRGGRTYTGELFF. As DNA, the CDR3 is TGTGCCAGTCGAGGGAGGGGAGGCCGGACCTACACCGGGGAGCTGTTTTTT.

The chain uses TRBV28 and TRBJ2-7; D possibly corresponds to TRBD2 (6 bases). The CDR3 length is 13 residues. Per the germline V gene, CDR1 is MDHEN and CDR2 is SYDVKM. Between the trimmed V and J ends, which lost 5 bases and 1 base, there was a span of 9 bases. The DNA for the CDR3 is TGTGCCAGCAGTGGAGGGGCATCCTACGAGCAGTACTTC. It is translated as CASSGGASYEQYF.

The chain is built from TRBV28 and TRBJ2-4, with 8 nucleotides matching TRBD2. In germline, CDR1 is MDHEN, CDR2 SYDVKM. The CDR3 has 14 residues. J lost 9 bases, V lost 2 bases, and 6 bases had no gene match. CDR3: CASSLKAGGSIQYF. The CDR3 DNA sequence: TGTGCCAGCAGTTTAAAGGCGGGAGGTAGCATTCAGTACTTC.

This clone occurred a few times. This sample includes further DNA sequences coding for the same CDR3. CDR3 in DNA: TGTGCCAGCAGCCTCCGGCAATACACTGAAGCTTTCTTT. Translation: CASSLRQYTEAFF. The rearrangement links TRBV7-3 to TRBJ1-1; D uncertain. The germline CDR1 and CDR2 sequences are SGHTA and FQGTGA. The V gene lost 5 bases and the J gene lost 3 bases, with 10 bases spanning the gap. This CDR3 is 13 amino acids long.

This chain joins TRBV28 and TRBJ2-7, with TRBD2 identical over 9 bases. The CDR3 has 17 residues. CDR1 is MDHEN, CDR2 SYDVKM, per germline. The V segment lost 7 bases and the J segment 4 bases; nucleotides outside the gene matches: 17. CDR3 nucleotides: TGTGCCAGCATTCAGGGGGGTAGCGGGAGAACAGGTTACGAGCAGTACTTC. It codes for CASIQGGSGRTGYEQYF.

Points on this clone: Other DNA sequences of this sample code for an identical CDR3. The chain is built from TRBV7-3 and TRBJ2-1, with TRBD2 matching 11 bases. The CDR3 is 15 amino acids. CDR1 is SGHTA and CDR2 is FQGTGA in the germline V gene. Germline trimming cut 5 bases from V and 6 bases from J; bases unmatched to any gene: 6. The CDR3, as DNA: TGTGCCAGCAGCCGTACTAGCGGGAGTGTCAATGAGCAGTTCTTC. Residues: CASSRTSGSVNEQFF.

This rearrangement joins TRBV2 to TRBJ1-2, with D tentatively TRBD1 (5 bases). Trimming removed 4 bases at V and 3 bases at J, with 12 bases between. Germline-derived CDR1 and CDR2 are SNHLY and FYNNEI. The length of the CDR3 is 14 residues. For the CDR3, the DNA is TGTGCCAGCAGTGGGACATCGCAGGACTATGGCTACACCTTC. Amino acids: CASSGTSQDYGYTF.

This clone was found once. The chain has TRBV7-6 and TRBJ2-5, with TRBD2 matching 9 bases. Germline trimming cut 0 bases from V and 2 bases from J; bases unmatched to any gene: 7. CDR3 size: 17 residues. Germline V CDR1 and CDR2: SGHVS, FNYEAQ. CDR3 nucleotide sequence: TGTGCCAGCAGCTTAGCTTCTAGCGGGACAACTCAAGAGACCCAGTACTTC. The encoded protein is CASSLASSGTTQETQYF.

The CDR3 loop reads CSVEDPLGRISTDTQYF. CDR3 sequence (DNA): TGCAGCGTTGAAGATCCGTTAGGGAGGATCAGCACAGATACGCAGTATTTT. This chain uses TRBV29-1 with TRBJ2-3; TRBD2 might be the D (6 bases). This CDR3 spans 17 amino acids. Germline CDR1 is SQVTM and CDR2 is ANQGSEA. The germline V and J ends were trimmed by 0 bases and 0 bases, with 16 bases remaining between them.